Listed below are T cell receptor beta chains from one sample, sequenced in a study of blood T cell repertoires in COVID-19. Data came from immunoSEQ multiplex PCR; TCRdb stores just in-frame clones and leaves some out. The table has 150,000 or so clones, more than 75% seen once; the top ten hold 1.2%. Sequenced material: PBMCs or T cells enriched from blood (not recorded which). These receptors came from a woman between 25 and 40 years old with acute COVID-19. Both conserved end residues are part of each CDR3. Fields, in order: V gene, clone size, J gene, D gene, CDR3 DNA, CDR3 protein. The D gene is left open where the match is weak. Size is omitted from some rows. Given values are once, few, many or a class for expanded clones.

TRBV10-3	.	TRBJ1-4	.	TGTGCCATCAGTCATACCGGGAGTCTTGCAACTAATGAAAAACTGTTTTTT	CAISHTGSLATNEKLFF
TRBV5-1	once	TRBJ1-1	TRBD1	TGCGCCAGCAGCAGACAGGGGGCGAGCACTGAAGCTTTCTTT	CASSRQGASTEAFF
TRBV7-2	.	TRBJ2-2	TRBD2	TGTGCCAGCAGCCAATGGAGCGGGGACACCGGGGAGCTGTTTTTT	CASSQWSGDTGELFF
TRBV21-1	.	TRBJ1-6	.	TGTGCCAGCAGTTACGGGGGGGCGGGGGGCGTGACACCCCTCCACTTT	CASSYGGAGGVTPLHF
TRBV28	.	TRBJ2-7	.	TGTGCCAGCAGTTTCCAGGGTAGGGGCTACGAGCAGTACTTC	CASSFQGRGYEQYF
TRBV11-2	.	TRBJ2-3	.	TGTGCCAGCAGCCGCGGGACCAGCACAGATACGCAGTATTTT	CASSRGTSTDTQYF
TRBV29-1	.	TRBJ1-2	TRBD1	TGCAGCGTTGGGACAGGGGAAGGCTACACCTTC	CSVGTGEGYTF
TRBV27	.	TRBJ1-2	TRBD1	TGTGCCAGCAGTATAGGGACAGGGAACGGCTACACCTTC	CASSIGTGNGYTF
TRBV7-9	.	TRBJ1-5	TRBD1	TGTGCCAGCAGCCGCGGGACAGGCAATCAGCCCCAGCATTTT	CASSRGTGNQPQHF
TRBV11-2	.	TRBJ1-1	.	TGTGCCAGCAGCTTAGTCGGAGGCACTGAAGCTTTCTTT	CASSLVGGTEAFF
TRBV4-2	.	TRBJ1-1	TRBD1	TGTGCCAGCAGCCAAAGGACAGGTCATGATGCTTTCTTT	CASSQRTGHDAFF
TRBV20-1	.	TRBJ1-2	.	TGCAGTGCTAGTACGGGGGTGAGAAGCTACACCTTC	CSASTGVRSYTF
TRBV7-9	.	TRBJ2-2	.	TGTGCCAGCAGCTTAGCGGGGGCCACCGGGGAGCTGTTTTTT	CASSLAGATGELFF
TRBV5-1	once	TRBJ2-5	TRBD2	TGCGCCAGCAGCTTGAGCGGGAGCTCCGCGGAGACCCAGTACTTC	CASSLSGSSAETQYF
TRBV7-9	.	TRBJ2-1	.	TGTGCCAGCAGCTTACTTAGCGAACAGCAGTTCTTC	CASSLLSEQQFF
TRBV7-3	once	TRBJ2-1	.	TGTGCCAGCAGCCGGGAGAGAAGCTCCTACAATGAGCAGTTCTTC	CASSRERSSYNEQFF
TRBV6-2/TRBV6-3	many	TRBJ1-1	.	TGTGCCAGCAGTTACTCGGAGATGAGCTTGCAAGCTTTCTTT	CASSYSEMSLQAFF
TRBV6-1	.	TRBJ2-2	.	TGTGCCAGCAGTGAGGGGACTTCTAGTTGGCCCGGGGAGCTGTTTTTT	CASSEGTSSWPGELFF
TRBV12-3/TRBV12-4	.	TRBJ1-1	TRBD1	TGTGCCAGCAGTCTCGGGACAGTTACTGAAGCTTTCTTT	CASSLGTVTEAFF
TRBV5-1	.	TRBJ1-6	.	TGCGCCAGCAGCCTAAAACTTGATTCACCCCTCCACTTT	CASSLKLDSPLHF
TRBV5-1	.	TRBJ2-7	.	TGCGCCAGCAGCCCAGCCGCGGACAGAACCTACGAGCAGTACTTC	CASSPAADRTYEQYF
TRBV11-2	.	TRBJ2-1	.	TGTGCCAGCAGCTCTCAGGGGATCGAGCAGTTCTTC	CASSSQGIEQFF
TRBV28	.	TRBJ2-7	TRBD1	TGTGCCAGCAGAACCCCGGGACAGGGGGGCTACGAGCAGTACTTC	CASRTPGQGGYEQYF
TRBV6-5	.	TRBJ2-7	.	TGTGCCGCCGGCGGGGGCCGCCCCCACGAGCAGTACTTC	CAAGGGRPHEQYF
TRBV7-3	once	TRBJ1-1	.	TGTGCCAGCAGCTCGACAGGTTCGAACACTGAAGCTTTCTTT	CASSSTGSNTEAFF
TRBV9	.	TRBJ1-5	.	TGTGCCAGCAGCGCACAGGGATTCGATCAGCCCCAGCATTTT	CASSAQGFDQPQHF
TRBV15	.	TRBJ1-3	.	TGTGCCACCAGCAGCCTGCGGGGGATTAGTGGAAACACCATATATTTT	CATSSLRGISGNTIYF
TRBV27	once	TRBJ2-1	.	TGTGCCAGCAGTCCGGGACTCAGCTCCTACAATGAGCAGTTCTTC	CASSPGLSSYNEQFF
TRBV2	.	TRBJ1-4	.	TGTGCCAGCAGAGCTCCAAATAATGAAAAACTGTTTTTT	CASRAPNNEKLFF
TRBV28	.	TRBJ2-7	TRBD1	TGTGCCAGCAGAGACAGGGGTCTCATCTCCTACGAGCAGTACTTC	CASRDRGLISYEQYF
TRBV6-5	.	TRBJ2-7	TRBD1	TGTGCCAGCAGTACAGGGGCCCTCTACGAGCAGTACTTC	CASSTGALYEQYF
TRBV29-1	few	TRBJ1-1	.	TGCAGCGCCCAGAACACTGAAGCTTTCTTT	CSAQNTEAFF
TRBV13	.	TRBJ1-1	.	TGTGCCAGCAGCTTAGCGGGGAACACTGAAGCTTTCTTT	CASSLAGNTEAFF
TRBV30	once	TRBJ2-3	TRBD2	TGTGCCTGGAGTGGACTAGCGGGAGGCCCAGATACGCAGTATTTT	CAWSGLAGGPDTQYF
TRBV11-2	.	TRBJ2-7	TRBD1	TGTGCCAGCAGCCCGCGACAGGGGTTTAACTACGAGCAGTACTTC	CASSPRQGFNYEQYF
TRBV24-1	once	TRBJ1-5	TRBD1	TGTGCCACCAGTGACGGACAGGGGACTCTACCCCAGCATTTT	CATSDGQGTLPQHF
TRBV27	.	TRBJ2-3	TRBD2	TGTGCCAGCAGACGCAGCGGGAGTGCAGATACGCAGTATTTT	CASRRSGSADTQYF
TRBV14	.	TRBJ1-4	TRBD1	TGTGCCAGCAGCCCCACAGGGGCCAGCTACGAAAAACTGTTTTTT	CASSPTGASYEKLFF
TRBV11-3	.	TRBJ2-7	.	TGTGCCAGCAGGTATAGGAGGGGAGGGAGGACAGACGAGCAGTACTTC	CASRYRRGGRTDEQYF
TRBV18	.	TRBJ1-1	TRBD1	TGTGCCAGCTCGGTCCGGGACAGGGGTGAAGCTTTCTTT	CASSVRDRGEAFF
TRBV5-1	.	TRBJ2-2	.	TGCGCCAGTTCCTCTCGTAGTAGTGGCACCGGGGAGCTGTTTTTT	CASSSRSSGTGELFF
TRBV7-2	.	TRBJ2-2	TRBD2	TGTGCCAGCAGCCCTCGACTAGCGGGAGCGATTTGGGGTGGGGAGCTGTTTTTT	CASSPRLAGAIWGGELFF
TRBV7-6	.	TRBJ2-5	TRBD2	TGTGCCAGCAGCGGACTAGCGGGAGCTCAAGAGACCCAGTACTTC	CASSGLAGAQETQYF
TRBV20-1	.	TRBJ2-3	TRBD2	TGCAGTGCTAGTTCCCCCCTGGCGGGAGTGACAGATACGCAGTATTTT	CSASSPLAGVTDTQYF
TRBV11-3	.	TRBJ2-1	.	TGTGCCAGCAGCCTTAGCAGAACGGATGAGCAGTTCTTC	CASSLSRTDEQFF
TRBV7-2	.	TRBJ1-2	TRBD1	TGTGCCAGCAGTTTCACAGGGGGTATGAACTATGGCTACACCTTC	CASSFTGGMNYGYTF
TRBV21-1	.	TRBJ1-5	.	TGTGCCAGCAGCCCCCGTCCCAATCAGCCCCAGCATTTT	CASSPRPNQPQHF
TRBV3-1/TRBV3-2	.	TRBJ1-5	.	TGTGCCAGCAGCTTTCGGGGGGCCAATCAGCCCCAGCATTTT	CASSFRGANQPQHF